The entry below gives a single T cell receptor (beta chain) sequence along with its context. This table comes from immunoSEQ multiplex PCR, and its TCRdb copy is limited to in-frame clones, with some not included. The sample yields roughly 100,000 clones, 85% to 95% seen once. The data belong to a study of T cell changes during pregnancy in multiple sclerosis. Germline values: CDR1 SGHTA, CDR2 FQGNSA. The CDR3 totals 17 residues. The junction had 12 bases not matched to a gene; V was cut back by 5 bases and J by 2 bases. V usage is TRBV7-2 and J usage is TRBJ2-1, with 7 bases lining up with TRBD2. Sample: peripheral blood, taken after pregnancy. The receptor comes from a female donor with multiple sclerosis, enrolled in a pregnancy study. For the CDR3, the DNA is TGTGCCAGCAGCCCCCAACTAGCGATACTTACCTACAATGAGCAGTTCTTC. Protein sequence: CASSPQLAILTYNEQFF.